The rows below give T cell receptor beta chains drawn from one sample of a study of PD-L1 blockade in urothelial cancer. Using immunoSEQ multiplex PCR, the repertoire was profiled, and TCRdb retains in-frame clones only, with some absent. The sample consists of some 39,000 clones, 80% to 90% of them appearing once. The material sequenced was PBMCs, taken around atezolizumab (anti-PD-L1) treatment. The source is a man aged 70 or older with urothelial cancer. Both conserved end residues are part of each CDR3. D genes are given only for firm matches. Rows give clone size only sometimes, using once, few, many, or a class for an expanded clone.

v_call	clone_size	j_call	d_call	cdr3_aa	cdr3_nt
TRBV25-1	once	TRBJ2-3	-	CASSDDRYTDTQYF	TGTGCCAGCAGTGATGACAGGTACACAGATACGCAGTATTTT
TRBV5-1	-	TRBJ1-1	TRBD1	CASSLEQGTEAFF	TGCGCCAGCAGCTTGGAACAGGGGACTGAAGCTTTCTTT
TRBV15	-	TRBJ1-4	TRBD1	CATSREVRRGNEKLFF	TGTGCCACCAGCAGAGAAGTACGCAGGGGGAATGAAAAACTGTTTTTT
TRBV2	-	TRBJ2-5	-	CASTSGLETQYF	TGTGCCAGCACATCAGGGTTAGAGACCCAGTACTTC
TRBV6-1	-	TRBJ1-1	-	CASSWTAGEAFF	TGTGCCAGCAGTTGGACAGCCGGTGAAGCTTTCTTT
TRBV5-1	-	TRBJ2-7	-	CASSPGTGADEQYF	TGCGCCAGCAGCCCGGGGACTGGGGCCGACGAGCAGTACTTC
TRBV4-2	-	TRBJ2-6	-	CASSQDMSSGANVLTF	TGTGCCAGCAGCCAAGATATGAGCTCTGGGGCCAACGTCCTGACTTTC
TRBV5-1	-	TRBJ2-7	TRBD2	CASSPLAGGPEEQYF	TGCGCCAGCAGCCCATTAGCGGGAGGGCCCGAAGAGCAGTACTTC
TRBV7-6	-	TRBJ2-3	TRBD1	CASSTTGGTDTQYF	TGTGCCAGCAGCACAACAGGGGGCACAGATACGCAGTATTTT
TRBV19	-	TRBJ1-1	-	CASSMQGVGTEAFF	TGTGCCAGTAGTATGCAGGGTGTGGGCACTGAAGCTTTCTTT
TRBV19	-	TRBJ2-1	TRBD2	CASSIGLAANEQFF	TGTGCCAGTAGTATAGGACTAGCGGCCAATGAGCAGTTCTTC
TRBV18	-	TRBJ2-7	TRBD2	CASSPGTSDHEQYF	TGTGCCAGCTCACCAGGGACTAGCGATCACGAGCAGTACTTC
TRBV12-5	few	TRBJ2-5	TRBD2	CASGKTRLAGNTDLQETQYF	TGTGCTAGTGGCAAGACTCGACTAGCGGGGAATACCGACCTCCAAGAGACCCAGTACTTC
TRBV6-1	-	TRBJ2-7	-	CASSDPGSYEQYF	TGTGCCAGCAGTGACCCAGGGTCTTACGAGCAGTACTTC
TRBV27	-	TRBJ2-2	TRBD2	CASRERGVSGPGELFF	TGTGCCAGCCGGGAGCGGGGCGTCTCCGGACCCGGGGAGCTGTTTTTT
TRBV19	-	TRBJ1-5	-	CASSSPRQPQHF	TGTGCCAGTAGTTCTCCGCGCCAGCCCCAGCATTTT
TRBV30	-	TRBJ2-7	TRBD1	CAGSLGQGSYEQYF	TGTGCCGGTTCCCTGGGACAGGGTTCCTACGAGCAGTACTTC
TRBV30	-	TRBJ1-2	TRBD1	CAWIPGQGARGYTF	TGTGCCTGGATACCGGGACAGGGGGCGAGGGGCTACACCTTC
TRBV9	-	TRBJ1-5	-	CASSVTPGVNQPQHF	TGTGCCAGCAGCGTCACTCCCGGGGTCAATCAGCCCCAGCATTTT
TRBV6-5	few	TRBJ1-5	-	CASSSGGSNQPQHF	TGTGCCAGCAGTTCGGGGGGTAGCAATCAGCCCCAGCATTTT
TRBV18	-	TRBJ2-7	-	CASSASATPSYEQYF	TGTGCCAGCTCGGCCTCAGCGACCCCCTCCTACGAGCAGTACTTC
TRBV7-3	once	TRBJ2-1	TRBD2	CASSLNAGVSNEQFF	TGTGCCAGCAGCTTAAATGCGGGAGTGAGTAATGAGCAGTTCTTC
TRBV13	-	TRBJ2-5	TRBD1	CASSAYRGQETQYF	TGTGCCAGCAGCGCCTACAGGGGCCAAGAGACCCAGTACTTC
TRBV7-2	-	TRBJ2-3	TRBD1	CASSLLAGGVDTQYF	TGTGCCAGCAGCTTGTTGGCAGGGGGAGTCGATACGCAGTATTTT
TRBV2	-	TRBJ2-5	TRBD1	CASKPTGQLQETQYF	TGTGCCAGCAAGCCGACGGGACAGCTACAAGAGACCCAGTACTTC
TRBV7-3	-	TRBJ2-6	-	CASSPGFGANVLTF	TGTGCCAGCAGCCCAGGGTTCGGGGCCAACGTCCTGACTTTC
TRBV15	once	TRBJ2-3	TRBD2	CASPPQRGTDTQYF	TGTGCCTCCCCCCCCCAGCGGGGAACAGATACGCAGTATTTT
TRBV7-2	-	TRBJ2-1	-	CASSAYYNEQFF	TGTGCCAGCAGCGCCTACTACAATGAGCAGTTCTTC
TRBV19	-	TRBJ1-1	TRBD1	CASSIGGQVKKAFF	TGTGCCAGTAGTATTGGGGGACAGGTTAAGAAAGCTTTCTTT
TRBV7-9	-	TRBJ2-7	-	CASSLQGRYEQYF	TGTGCCAGCAGCTTACAGGGGCGGTACGAGCAGTACTTC
TRBV4-1	-	TRBJ2-3	TRBD1	CASSPTGDTDTQYF	TGCGCCAGCAGCCCGACAGGGGACACAGATACGCAGTATTTT
TRBV6-5	-	TRBJ2-1	-	CASSRTAYNEQFF	TGTGCCAGCAGTCGGACAGCCTACAATGAGCAGTTCTTC
TRBV6-1	-	TRBJ1-4	TRBD1	CASSDPAGQSNEKLFF	TGTGCCAGCAGTGACCCGGCGGGACAGAGTAATGAAAAACTGTTTTTT
TRBV14	medium-sized	TRBJ2-7	-	CASAGTLGFYEQYF	TGTGCCAGCGCTGGGACATTGGGTTTTTACGAGCAGTACTTC
TRBV5-1	-	TRBJ2-3	-	CASSLGGLWTDTQYF	TGCGCCAGCAGCTTGGGGGGGCTTTGGACAGATACGCAGTATTTT
TRBV7-9	few	TRBJ2-1	-	CASSFLSRDNEQFF	TGTGCCAGCAGCTTTCTAAGCAGGGACAATGAGCAGTTCTTC
TRBV28	medium-sized	TRBJ2-7	TRBD2	CASNTKAGGREQYF	TGTGCCAGCAATACTAAAGCGGGAGGAAGGGAGCAGTACTTC
TRBV7-2	once	TRBJ2-4	TRBD1	CASSSTGTGETIQYF	TGTGCCAGCAGCTCAACCGGGACAGGGGAGACCATTCAGTACTTC
TRBV27	-	TRBJ1-1	TRBD1	CASSFMDRGTEAFF	TGTGCCAGCAGTTTTATGGACAGGGGCACTGAAGCTTTCTTT
TRBV15	-	TRBJ1-1	TRBD1	CATSRGGTGGFWDTEAFF	TGTGCCACCAGCAGAGGGGGGACAGGGGGCTTTTGGGACACTGAAGCTTTCTTT
TRBV19	-	TRBJ1-3	-	CASSIDRFTGFSGNTIYF	TGTGCCAGTAGTATAGACCGGTTTACGGGTTTTTCTGGAAACACCATATATTTT
TRBV5-4	-	TRBJ2-1	-	CASSSPLAHNEQFF	TGTGCCAGCAGCTCCCCACTCGCACACAATGAGCAGTTCTTC
TRBV5-1	-	TRBJ2-5	TRBD1	CASSPGTAQETQYF	TGCGCCAGCAGCCCTGGGACAGCCCAAGAGACCCAGTACTTC
TRBV27	few	TRBJ1-2	-	CASSSQGGYTF	TGTGCCAGCAGTTCTCAGGGGGGCTACACCTTC
TRBV9	-	TRBJ2-7	TRBD2	CASSKGTRGALLYEQYF	TGTGCCAGCAGCAAAGGGACTAGAGGTGCCCTGCTCTACGAGCAGTACTTC
TRBV15	-	TRBJ2-2	-	CATSRGATGELFF	TGTGCCACCAGCAGAGGGGCGACCGGGGAGCTGTTTTTT
TRBV6-6	-	TRBJ2-4	TRBD2	CASSYSSGSAKNIQYF	TGTGCCAGCAGTTACAGTAGCGGGTCAGCCAAAAACATTCAGTACTTC
TRBV2	-	TRBJ1-2	TRBD1	CASSSFSGQGASGYTF	TGTGCCAGCAGTTCTTTTTCGGGACAGGGAGCTTCGGGCTACACCTTC
TRBV14	few	TRBJ2-2	-	CASSQGHLVSRTGELFF	TGTGCCAGCAGCCAAGGACATCTCGTTTCCCGTACCGGGGAGCTGTTTTTT
TRBV18	-	TRBJ2-7	-	CASSPGREYEQYF	TGTGCCAGCTCACCAGGGCGGGAATACGAGCAGTACTTC
TRBV14	-	TRBJ2-7	-	CASSQDSPPLAYEQYF	TGTGCCAGCAGCCAAGATAGTCCGCCACTAGCCTACGAGCAGTACTTC
TRBV7-2	-	TRBJ1-5	TRBD1	CASSLTGGYQPQHF	TGTGCCAGCAGCTTAACAGGGGGCTATCAGCCCCAGCATTTT
TRBV11-1	-	TRBJ2-7	TRBD1	CASSLDYGTGNYEQYF	TGTGCCAGCAGCTTAGATTACGGGACAGGGAACTACGAGCAGTACTTC
TRBV2	-	TRBJ2-7	-	CASSVHLSYEQYF	TGTGCCAGCAGTGTACATCTCTCCTACGAGCAGTACTTC
TRBV16	-	TRBJ1-4	-	CASSPRGFNEKLFF	TGTGCCAGCAGTCCAAGAGGTTTTAATGAAAAACTGTTTTTT
TRBV10-3	-	TRBJ1-1	TRBD1	CAISEKQGWTEAFF	TGTGCCATCAGTGAGAAACAGGGGTGGACTGAAGCTTTCTTT
TRBV11-3	-	TRBJ2-4	-	CASSPDPRSSIQYF	TGTGCCAGCAGCCCAGACCCTAGGTCTTCCATTCAGTACTTC
TRBV6-1	-	TRBJ2-5	-	CASSEGLGGETQYF	TGTGCCAGCAGTGAGGGACTAGGGGGCGAGACCCAGTACTTC
TRBV10-3	-	TRBJ1-4	TRBD1	CAISEGQGRNEKLFF	TGTGCCATCAGTGAGGGACAGGGCCGTAATGAAAAACTGTTTTTT